This T cell receptor (beta chain) was documented in a study of metastatic and nonmetastatic thyroid tumors. Across the whole study: It was across blood and tumor or nodule tissue from malignant and benign thyroid patients that repertoires were compared.

Thyroid surgery had not been preceded by any treatment in any patient. CDR1 is MGHDK and CDR2 is SYGVNS in the germline V gene. The CDR3 loop spans 11 amino acids. V was pared by 2 bases and J by 6 bases, with 2 bases between. Authors' analysis steps: The distant-metastasis classifier for papillary thyroid cancer was built from CDR3 differences across clinicopathological groups. MiXCR was used by TCRdb to re-call the PCR reads. These V and J calls rely on TCRdb rather than the paper's analysis. The data contain some 12,000 clones, less than 50% of them singletons. The clonotype originates from a female donor with papillary thyroid cancer or a benign thyroid nodule (not recorded which). Some clones in this sample may be carry-over from other donors' samples. The gene calls are TRBV25-1 and TRBJ2-1; the D is unclear. The sequenced material came from tumor tissue. This chain's CDR3 is CASSEGNEQFF. CDR3 DNA: TGTGCCAGCAGTGAAGGCAATGAGCAGTTCTTC.